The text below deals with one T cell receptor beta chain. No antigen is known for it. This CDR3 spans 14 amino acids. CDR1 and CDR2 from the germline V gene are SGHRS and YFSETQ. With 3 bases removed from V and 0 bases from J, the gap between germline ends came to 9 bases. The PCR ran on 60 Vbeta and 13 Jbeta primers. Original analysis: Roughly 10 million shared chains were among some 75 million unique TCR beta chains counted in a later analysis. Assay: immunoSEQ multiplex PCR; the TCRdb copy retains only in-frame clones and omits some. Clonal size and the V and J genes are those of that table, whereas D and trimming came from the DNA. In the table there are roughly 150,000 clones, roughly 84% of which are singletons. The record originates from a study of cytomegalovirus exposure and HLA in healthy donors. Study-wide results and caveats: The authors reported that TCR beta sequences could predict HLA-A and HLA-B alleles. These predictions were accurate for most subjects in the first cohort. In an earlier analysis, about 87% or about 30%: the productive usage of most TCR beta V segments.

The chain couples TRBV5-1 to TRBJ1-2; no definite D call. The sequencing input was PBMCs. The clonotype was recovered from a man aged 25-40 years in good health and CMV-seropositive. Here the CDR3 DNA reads TGCGCCAGCAGCTCGGGATCCTCTAACTATGGCTACACCTTC. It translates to CASSSGSSNYGYTF.